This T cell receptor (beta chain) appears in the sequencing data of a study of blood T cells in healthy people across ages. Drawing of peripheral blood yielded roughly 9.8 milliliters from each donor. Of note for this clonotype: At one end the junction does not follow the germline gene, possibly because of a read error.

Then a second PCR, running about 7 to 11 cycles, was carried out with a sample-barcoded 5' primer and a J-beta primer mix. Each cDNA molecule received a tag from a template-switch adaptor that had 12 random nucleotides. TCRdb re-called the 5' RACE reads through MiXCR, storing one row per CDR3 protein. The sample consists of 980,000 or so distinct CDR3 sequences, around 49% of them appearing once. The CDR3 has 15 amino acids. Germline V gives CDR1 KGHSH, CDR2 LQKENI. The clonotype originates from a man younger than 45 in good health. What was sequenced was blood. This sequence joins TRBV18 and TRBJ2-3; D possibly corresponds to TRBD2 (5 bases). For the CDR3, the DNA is TGTACCAGCTCACCATCCAAGGCTGGAGGAGATACGCAGTATTTT. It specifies CTSSPSKAGGDTQYF.